The source of this T cell receptor (beta chain) is a study of T cell changes during pregnancy in multiple sclerosis. Some clones are missing from TCRdb's copy, which holds only in-frame ones; the method was immunoSEQ multiplex PCR. The table includes over 50,000 clones, around 90% detected once. The CDR3 has 12 amino acids. The germline gives CDR1 MNHNY, CDR2 SVGAGI (reference sequence). The V gene lost 0 bases and the J gene lost 11 bases, with 8 bases spanning the gap. Sequenced material: peripheral blood, taken in the third trimester of pregnancy. The V gene is TRBV6-6, the J gene TRBJ1-5; D remains ambiguous. This receptor was obtained from a female donor in good health, enrolled as a control in a pregnancy study. The CDR3 nucleotides read TGTGCCAGCAGTTACTCGAAGAGGGCCCAGCATTTT. This encodes CASSYSKRAQHF.